Described below is a single TCR beta chain sequence and its context. Its antigen is undetermined. The germline gene is not matched at one end of the junction; a read error may be the cause. The sample originates from a study of CD8 T cells in ankylosing spondylitis. Study-wide results and caveats: Some motif variants had been reported before (in reactive arthritis synovial fluid and blood). Within peripheral blood, clones linked to disease were CD8+ and relatively rare. Disease-linked clones were reportedly significantly enriched in matched ankylosing spondylitis synovial fluid.

The CDR3 runs to 13 residues. The germline V gene has CDR1 SGHTA and CDR2 FQGTGA. TCRdb ran MiXCR on the 5' RACE reads and lists one entry per CDR3 protein. Among 84,000 or so distinct CDR3 sequences listed, approximately 30% were seen once. Sequences were obtained from blood, either unsorted or a sorted T cell fraction (not recorded which). The chain links TRBV7-3 to TRBJ2-1; 7 bases align to TRBD2. This TCR came from a male donor with ankylosing spondylitis or in good health (not recorded which). CDR3 nucleotides: TGTGCCAGCGGGGGGGGAGGTTACAGTGAGCAGTTCTTC. Its translation is CASGGGGYSEQFF.